Listed below are T cell receptor beta chains from one sample, sequenced in a study of blood T cell repertoires in COVID-19. Sequenced by immunoSEQ multiplex PCR; TCRdb stores in-frame clones only, minus some. Of over 90,000 clones in the sample, roughly 78% were seen once. Input material: peripheral blood. The source of these receptors is a man aged 50-60 years with active or convalescent COVID-19. Both conserved end residues are part of each CDR3. D genes are given only for firm matches. Clone size, where shown, is once, few, many, or a class for clones that have expanded.

d_call j_call v_call clone_size cdr3_aa cdr3_nt
- TRBJ1-1 TRBV18 - CASSPRGGDTEAFF TGTGCCAGCTCACCACGGGGAGGTGACACTGAAGCTTTCTTT
TRBD1 TRBJ1-1 TRBV27 - CASSRDRVNTEAFF TGTGCCAGCAGCAGGGACAGGGTCAACACTGAAGCTTTCTTT
TRBD2 TRBJ2-3 TRBV27 - CASSPQRGGTDTQYF TGTGCCAGCAGTCCGCAGCGGGGGGGAACAGATACGCAGTATTTT
TRBD1 TRBJ2-7 TRBV29-1 - CSVTRQGENYEQYF TGCAGCGTCACACGACAGGGGGAAAACTACGAGCAGTACTTC
TRBD1 TRBJ2-3 TRBV19 - CASTPGTVTDTQYF TGTGCCAGTACCCCCGGGACAGTTACAGATACGCAGTATTTT
TRBD1 TRBJ1-6 TRBV9 - CASSSGQGGYNSPLHF TGTGCCAGCAGCTCAGGACAGGGCGGGTATAATTCACCCCTCCACTTT
- TRBJ1-5 TRBV10-3 - CAISDREGQHQPQHF TGTGCCATCAGCGACCGTGAGGGACAACATCAGCCCCAGCATTTT
TRBD1 TRBJ1-3 TRBV9 - CASSVGDRVGNTIYF TGTGCCAGCAGCGTAGGGGACAGGGTTGGAAACACCATATATTTT
- TRBJ1-2 TRBV5-6 - CASSFKAQGSGYTF TGTGCCAGCAGCTTCAAGGCGCAGGGTTCCGGCTACACCTTC
TRBD2 TRBJ2-7 TRBV6-5 - CASSLTSGETYEQYF TGTGCCAGCAGTCTTACTAGCGGGGAAACCTACGAGCAGTACTTC
- TRBJ1-1 TRBV9 - CASPSGVMNTEAFF TGTGCCAGTCCCTCGGGGGTTATGAACACTGAAGCTTTCTTT
TRBD2 TRBJ2-5 TRBV5-1 - CASSLAISSGGEETQYF TGCGCCAGCAGCTTGGCCATAAGTAGCGGGGGAGAAGAGACCCAGTACTTC
TRBD1 TRBJ2-3 TRBV3-1/TRBV3-2 - CASSLGQGETQYF TGTGCCAGCAGCCTAGGACAGGGAGAGACGCAGTATTTT
TRBD1 TRBJ1-4 TRBV3-1/TRBV3-2 once CASSQLQGGEKLFF TGTGCCAGCAGCCAATTACAGGGGGGCGAAAAACTGTTTTTT
- TRBJ1-2 TRBV6-5 - CASSYDTNYGYTF TGTGCCAGCAGTTACGACACTAACTATGGCTACACCTTC
- TRBJ2-3 TRBV7-9 - CASPLASETDTQYF TGTGCCAGCCCCCTGGCTAGCGAGACAGATACGCAGTATTTT
- TRBJ1-1 TRBV7-2 few CASSSRDKNWAFF TGTGCCAGCAGCTCCCGGGACAAGAATTGGGCTTTCTTT
- TRBJ2-7 TRBV7-6 - CASSLGSAYEQYF TGTGCCAGCAGCTTAGGGTCAGCCTACGAGCAGTACTTC
TRBD2 TRBJ2-5 TRBV3-1/TRBV3-2 - CASSRGLAGALGETQYF TGTGCCAGCAGCCGTGGACTAGCGGGGGCCTTAGGGGAGACCCAGTACTTC
TRBD2 TRBJ2-1 TRBV28 once CASGLGRYNEQFF TGTGCCAGCGGACTAGGAAGGTACAATGAGCAGTTCTTC
- TRBJ1-4 TRBV4-1 - CASSQDMGTRNEKLFF TGCGCCAGCAGCCAAGATATGGGGACAAGGAATGAAAAACTGTTTTTT
- TRBJ1-3 TRBV10-3 - CAISQTGGNTIYF TGTGCCATCAGTCAGACGGGTGGAAACACCATATATTTT
- TRBJ2-1 TRBV6-6 few CASSYSLSEQFF TGTGCCAGCAGTTATAGCTTGAGTGAGCAGTTCTTC
- TRBJ2-5 TRBV6-1 - CASSEQAGKETQYF TGTGCCAGCAGTGAACAGGCGGGGAAAGAGACCCAGTACTTC
TRBD1 TRBJ1-5 TRBV19 - CATSPPGQALPVGNQPQHF TGTGCCACCTCTCCCCCTGGACAGGCGCTTCCTGTAGGTAATCAGCCCCAGCATTTT